The following is a T cell receptor (beta chain) sequence with its context. This clonotype is deemed medium-sized (0.01 to 0.1%). Its antigen is not yet known. No much larger clonotype is one base removed from it; base qualities were not supplied. CDR3 length: 12 amino acids, cysteine to phenylalanine. The entry retains the CDR3 DNA only, 36 bases that are in frame from base 1. CDR1 and CDR2 are read off the germline V gene as SGHRS and YFSETQ. Trimming at the junction amounts to 4 bases on V and 1 base on J, and the germline ends lie 5 bases apart. The entry originates in a study of immune reconstitution after stem cell transplant in scleroderma (dated by TCRdb to between 2016 and 2019). The library was generated by RT-PCR. Sequenced on an Illumina MiSeq. TCRdb redid the processing of the public reads, applying fastp at Q25 and MiXCR, and retained in-frame beta chains. Every entry covers one CDR3 protein and lists the most common genes and DNA from its rows. This sample gives roughly 5,000 distinct CDR3 sequences in total; approximately 8.5% of them show up just once. The ten largest account for around 4% of the sample.

Specimen collection occurred before or after autologous hematopoietic stem cell transplantation (not recorded which). The source is a male donor with systemic sclerosis. The chain is made from TRBV5-1 and TRBJ1-1; confidence is insufficient to name the D gene. The CDR3 reads as follows: CASSLRNTEAFF. The bases are TGCGCCAGCAGCCTCAGGAACACTGAAGCTTTCTTT.